What follows are 12 T cell receptor beta chains derived from one specimen sequenced in a study of blood T cell repertoires in COVID-19. Here immunoSEQ multiplex PCR was the method, and the copy in TCRdb shows in-frame clones only, minus some. The table has about 140,000 clones, roughly 90% seen once. The sequencing input was peripheral blood. All receptors derive from a man in his fifties or sixties with active or convalescent COVID-19.

The rearrangement uses TRBV15 and TRBJ2-3, with 13 bases fitting TRBD2. CDR1 is LNHNV and CDR2 is YYDKDF in the germline V gene (reference sequence). J lost 4 bases, V lost 1 base, and 2 bases had no gene match. The CDR3 length is 16 residues. CDR3 DNA: TGTGCCACCAGCAGAGTACTAGCGGGAGGGGCAGATACGCAGTATTTT. It translates to CATSRVLAGGADTQYF. The full variable domain, in which reference TRBV15 and TRBJ2-3 provide the parts outside the CDR3, is DAMVIQNPRYQVTQFGKPVTLSCSQTLNHNVMYWYQQKSSQAPKLLFHYYDKDFNNEADTPDNFQSRRPNTSFCFLDIRSPGLGDTAMYLCATSRVLAGGADTQYFGPGTRLTVL.

This clone was detected once. The chain couples TRBV5-4 to TRBJ2-7; a possible D gene is TRBD1 (6 bases). V was pared by 2 bases and J by 0 bases, with 9 bases between. The germline CDR1 and CDR2 sequences are SGHNT and YYREEE (reference sequence). CDR3 size: 14 residues. As DNA, the CDR3 is TGTGCCAGCAGCTTAGGGGGACACTCCTACGAGCAGTACTTC. It yields the protein CASSLGGHSYEQYF.

This chain joins TRBV5-4 and TRBJ1-2; D remains ambiguous. Trimming stripped 1 base from V and 5 bases from J, with 6 bases between. Germline values: CDR1 SGHNT, CDR2 YYREEE (reference sequence). The CDR3 consists of 12 residues. The CDR3 reads CASSLNLYGYTF. The CDR3, as DNA: TGTGCCAGCAGCTTGAATCTATATGGCTACACCTTC.

The V call is TRBV7-2, the J call TRBJ1-2; 9 bases map to TRBD1. CDR1 SGHTA and CDR2 FQGNSA come from the germline V gene. V was clipped by 5 bases and J by 5 bases; unmatched bases: 15. This CDR3 is built from 17 residues. CDR3 sequence reads: CASSNQRDRAARYGYTF. CDR3 coding DNA: TGTGCCAGCAGCAACCAACGGGACAGGGCTGCTAGGTATGGCTACACCTTC.

The CDR3 loop is CATSAPGGLNNEQFF. CDR3 bases: TGTGCCACCAGTGCCCCAGGAGGGCTAAACAATGAGCAGTTCTTC. J is TRBJ2-1 and V is TRBV24-1; maybe TRBD2 (6 bases). V lost 5 bases and J lost 5, with 15 bases in between. This CDR3 region has 15 residues. The V gene's germline CDR1 is KGHDR and CDR2 SFDVKD.

CDR3 sequence: CASRRTVSSYEQYF. CDR3 DNA sequence: TGTGCCAGCAGAAGGACAGTAAGCTCCTACGAGCAGTACTTC. J is TRBJ2-7 and V is TRBV28; possible D gene TRBD1, 6 bases. Between the trimmed V and J ends, which lost 6 bases and 0 bases, there was a span of 12 bases. In germline, CDR1 is MDHEN, CDR2 SYDVKM. This CDR3 region has 14 residues.

The chain is built from TRBV5-6 and TRBJ2-1; TRBD2 matches at 7 bases. The CDR3 is made up of 14 amino acids. V trimming: 0 bases; J trimming: 5 bases; junction bases outside the gene matches: 2. Germline assignment: CDR1 SGHDT and CDR2 YYEEEE. CDR3 sequence (DNA): TGTGCCAGCAGCTTGGTACGGGGGGACAATGAGCAGTTCTTC. It encodes CASSLVRGDNEQFF. The entire variable domain, with the rest obtained from reference TRBV5-6 and TRBJ2-1, is as follows: DAGVTQSPTHLIKTRGQQVTLRCSPKSGHDTVSWYQQALGQGPQFIFQYYEEEERQRGNFPDRFSGHQFPNYSSELNVNALLLGDSALYLCASSLVRGDNEQFFGPGTRLTVL.

This clone has a single count. The genes are TRBV2 and TRBJ2-1; 8 bases agree with TRBD2. CDR1 is SNHLY, CDR2 FYNNEI, per germline. CDR3 length: 13 amino acids. The junction had 5 bases not matched to a gene; V was cut back by 6 bases and J by 7 bases. CDR3 nucleotides: TGTGCCAGCAGGGCGGGAGGTACTAATGAGCAGTTCTTC. As protein: CASRAGGTNEQFF.

The chain carries TRBV9 and TRBJ2-5; D might be TRBD2 (5 bases). The germline gives CDR1 SGDLS, CDR2 YYNGEE. The CDR3 loop spans 15 amino acids. The V end lost 0 bases, the J end lost 5 bases, and 14 bases lay between the germline ends. The CDR3 protein is CASSVVPAERETQYF. CDR3 in DNA: TGTGCCAGCAGCGTAGTCCCAGCGGAAAGGGAGACCCAGTACTTC.

The chain is built from TRBV18 and TRBJ1-1; 7 nucleotides agree with TRBD1. Germline V lookup: CDR1 KGHSH, CDR2 LQKENI. After removal of 8 bases from V and 1 base from J, the junction contained 10 bases not matched to a gene. CDR3 length: 15 residues. CDR3: CASQTGWQGNTEAFF. CDR3 in DNA: TGTGCCAGCCAGACAGGGTGGCAGGGGAACACTGAAGCTTTCTTT.

V usage is TRBV2 and J usage is TRBJ2-1, with 9 nucleotides matching TRBD2. Per the germline V gene, CDR1 is SNHLY and CDR2 is FYNNEI. The length of the CDR3 is 16 residues. V shed 11 bases, J shed 3 bases, and the junction held 14 bases outside the gene matches. CDR3 bases: TGTGCCGGGAAAGGAAGCGGGAGGAAGCGCTACAATGAGCAGTTCTTC. The encoded protein is CAGKGSGRKRYNEQFF.

V usage is TRBV18 and J usage is TRBJ2-5; D might be TRBD2 (5 bases). The CDR3 loop spans 17 amino acids. Germline V lookup: CDR1 KGHSH, CDR2 LQKENI. The V end lost 0 bases, the J end lost 1 base, and 15 bases lay between the germline ends. Here the CDR3 reads CASSPPGLEAAQETQYF. The CDR3 DNA reads TGTGCCAGCTCACCACCGGGGTTAGAAGCGGCCCAAGAGACCCAGTACTTC.